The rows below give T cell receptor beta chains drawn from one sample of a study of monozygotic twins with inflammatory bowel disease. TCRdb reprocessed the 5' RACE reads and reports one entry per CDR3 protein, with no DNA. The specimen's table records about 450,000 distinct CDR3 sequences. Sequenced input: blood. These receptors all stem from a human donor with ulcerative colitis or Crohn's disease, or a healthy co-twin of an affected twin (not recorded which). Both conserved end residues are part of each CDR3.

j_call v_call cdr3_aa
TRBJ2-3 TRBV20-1 CSAPGGAVDTQYF
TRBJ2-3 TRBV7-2 CASSLDGGTTDTQYF
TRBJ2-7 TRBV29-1 CSVDSGQEPYEQYF
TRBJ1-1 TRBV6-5 CATHWADLAFF
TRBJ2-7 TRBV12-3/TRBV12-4 CASTQTGANLYEQYF
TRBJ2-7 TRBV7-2 CASSLEQGIVYEQYF
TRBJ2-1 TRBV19 CASSNPTRYNEQFF
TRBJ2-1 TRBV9 CASSPGQGALNEQFF
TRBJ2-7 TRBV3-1 CASSLRGTDEQYF
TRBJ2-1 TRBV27 CATGGGYNEQFF
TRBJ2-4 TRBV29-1 CSVDGGENIQYF
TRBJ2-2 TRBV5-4 CASSLALSGTGELFF
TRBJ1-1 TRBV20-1 CSAMRGDGGTEAFF
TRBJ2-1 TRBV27 CASKRMAVGYNEQFF
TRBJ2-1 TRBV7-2 CASSSKRERNEQFF
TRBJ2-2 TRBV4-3 CASSQGGLAGGHTGELFF
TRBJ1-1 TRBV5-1 CASSQLTGPTEAFF
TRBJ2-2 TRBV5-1 CASSSGGGSGGELFF
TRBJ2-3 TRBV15 CATSSDRGPSLDTQYF
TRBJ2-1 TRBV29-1 CSGLVDNEQFF
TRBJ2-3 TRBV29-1 CSVVRQGAVDTQYF
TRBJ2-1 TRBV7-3 CASSPGSGINNEQFF